The T cell receptor (beta chain) under discussion was sequenced for a study of early T cells in non-severe SARS-CoV-2 infection. This clonotype was recorded many times. TCRdb re-called the 5' RACE reads through MiXCR, storing one row per CDR3 protein. The repertoire includes about 45,000 distinct CDR3 sequences, approximately 10% of them detected once, and just over 20% sits in the top ten. Germline assignment: CDR1 LNHDA and CDR2 SQIVND (reference sequence). CDR3 length equals 16 residues. J was trimmed by 2 bases and V by 0 bases; bases with no gene match: 2. V gene TRBV19 combines with J gene TRBJ1-5; TRBD1 agrees at 9 bases. The sample was whole blood. The TCR sequence derives from an adult who was a healthcare worker with PCR-confirmed SARS-CoV-2 infection or an uninfected control (not recorded which). The CDR3 is CASSIDWTGGNQPQHF. CDR3 nucleotide sequence: TGTGCCAGTAGTATAGATTGGACAGGGGGCAATCAGCCCCAGCATTTT.